The 19 T cell receptor beta chains below all came from one sample that was sequenced in a study of T cell responses to AZD1222 COVID-19 vaccine. The repertoire was sequenced with immunoSEQ multiplex PCR; TCRdb's copy has only in-frame clones and lacks some. The data contain approximately 130,000 clones, roughly 90% of them seen just once; the ten biggest clones take up around 10%. The material sequenced was peripheral blood, taken on day 0 of MenACWY control vaccination. Receptor source: an adult in good health.

The V call is TRBV20-1, the J call TRBJ2-3; D not certain. Trimming shortened V by 6 bases and J by 8 bases, and 12 bases separated the two germline ends. Germline V gives CDR1 DFQATT, CDR2 SNEGSKA (reference sequence). The CDR3 loop spans 11 amino acids. Here the CDR3 reads CSAPTLTTQYF. CDR3 coding DNA: TGCAGTGCCCCCACTCTTACTACGCAGTATTTT.

V gene TRBV29-1 combines with J gene TRBJ1-2; perhaps TRBD1 as D (6 bases). The V and J ends lost 6 bases and 8 bases respectively, with 13 bases between them. Per germline, CDR1 SQVTM and CDR2 ANQGSEA. This CDR3 region has 11 residues. The CDR3 DNA is TGCAGCGTAGATACAGGGTGGGGCTACACCTTC. This codes for CSVDTGWGYTF.

V and J are TRBV19 and TRBJ1-2; TRBD1 aligns across 9 bases. CDR1 and CDR2 from the germline V gene are LNHDA and SQIVND (reference sequence). The V gene end was trimmed by 6 bases and the J gene end by 1 base; junction bases not matched to a gene: 3. This CDR3 has 14 amino acids. The CDR3: CASRTGQGNYGYTF. The CDR3 DNA reads TGTGCCAGTAGAACGGGACAGGGTAACTATGGCTACACCTTC.

This sequence joins TRBV5-6 and TRBJ1-3; D remains unclear. Per germline, CDR1 SGHDT and CDR2 YYEEEE. Trimming cost V 2 bases and J 0 bases, with 6 bases left between them. This CDR3 comprises 14 residues. As DNA, the CDR3 is TGTGCCAGCAGCTTATGGAGCTCTGGAAACACCATATATTTT. Its translation: CASSLWSSGNTIYF.

Here the CDR3 reads CASSRPFPAGLYNEQFF. In DNA, the CDR3 is TGTGCCAGCAGCCGTCCCTTTCCAGCGGGGCTATACAATGAGCAGTTCTTC. This rearrangement joins TRBV7-9 to TRBJ2-1, with 7 positions matching TRBD2. The CDR3 has 17 amino acids. V trimming: 5 bases; J trimming: 4 bases; junction bases outside the gene matches: 14. Germline CDR1 SEHNR, CDR2 FQNEAQ (reference sequence).

The V and J genes are TRBV11-2 and TRBJ1-5; possibly TRBD1 for D (6 bases). The CDR3 runs 15 residues. Germline V gives CDR1 SGHAT, CDR2 FQNNGV. V was shortened by 5 bases and J by 0 bases, with 11 bases between the two germline ends. The CDR3 sequence is CASSPDSNSNQPQHF. The CDR3 nucleotides read TGTGCCAGCAGCCCGGACAGCAATAGCAATCAGCCCCAGCATTTT.

The chain carries TRBV2 and TRBJ2-1; possibly TRBD1 for D (5 bases). V lost 3 bases and J lost 5, with 14 bases in between. The CDR3 spans 15 residues. Germline CDR1 is SNHLY and CDR2 is FYNNEI. This CDR3 reads CASSDLVGRDNEQFF. The CDR3 DNA sequence: TGTGCCAGCAGTGATTTGGTGGGCAGGGACAATGAGCAGTTCTTC.

V gene TRBV7-9 combines with J gene TRBJ2-3; 9 bases are shared with TRBD2. The CDR3 covers 16 residues. Germline loops: CDR1 SEHNR, CDR2 FQNEAQ (reference sequence). J gave up 0 bases and V 4 bases, and 5 bases lay outside the gene matches. For the CDR3, the DNA is TGTGCCAGCAGCTCCCAGCTAGCGGGGAGCACAGATACGCAGTATTTT. This gives the protein CASSSQLAGSTDTQYF.

The chain has TRBV6-5 and TRBJ2-3; D tentatively fits TRBD1 or TRBD2 (5 bases each). The V and J ends lost 0 bases and 3 bases respectively, with 13 bases between them. CDR3 length equals 16 residues. The germline gives CDR1 MNHEY, CDR2 SVGAGI. The CDR3 DNA sequence: TGTGCCAGCAGTTACTCGGGACCGAAGGGGACAGATACGCAGTATTTT. The encoded protein is CASSYSGPKGTDTQYF.

The chain recombines TRBV20-1 with TRBJ2-7; D unclear. Trimming stripped 6 bases from V and 3 bases from J, with 9 bases between. The germline CDR1 and CDR2 sequences are DFQATT and SNEGSKA (reference sequence). This CDR3 is built from 11 residues. CDR3: CSASASYEQYF. The CDR3 DNA is TGCAGTGCGTCGGCGAGCTACGAGCAGTACTTC.

The chain combines TRBV11-2 with TRBJ2-6; D is uncertain. The germline V gene has CDR1 SGHAT and CDR2 FQNNGV. This CDR3 region has 12 residues. The V end was cut by 6 bases, the J end by 13 bases, with 13 bases between. CDR3 nucleotide sequence: TGTGCCAGCAGTACCACTCTTAGGGTCCTGACTTTC. Protein: CASSTTLRVLTF.

The rearrangement uses TRBV7-9 and TRBJ2-3, with D unclear. The CDR3 has 13 amino acids. Trimming shortened V by 3 bases and J by 6 bases, and 10 bases separated the two germline ends. Germline V gives CDR1 SEHNR, CDR2 FQNEAQ (reference sequence). The CDR3 DNA follows: TGTGCCAGCAGCTTCTTCCCGCGGGATACGCAGTATTTT. As protein: CASSFFPRDTQYF. Combining the CDR3 with reference TRBV7-9 and TRBJ2-3 gives the whole variable domain DTGVSQNPRHKITKRGQNVTFRCDPISEHNRLYWYRQTLGQGPEFLTYFQNEAQLEKSRLLSDRFSAERPKGSFSTLEIQRTEQGDSAMYLCASSFFPRDTQYFGPGTRLTVL.

This clone was detected only a few times. The chain is built from TRBV4-2 and TRBJ2-2; 13 bases agree with TRBD2. V trimming: 4 bases; J trimming: 0 bases; junction bases outside the gene matches: 14. This CDR3 comprises 21 residues. Germline values: CDR1 LGHNA, CDR2 YNFKEQ. Here the CDR3 reads CASSRTRTSGSIYSNTGELFF. The CDR3 DNA reads TGTGCCAGCAGCCGCACTAGGACTAGCGGGAGTATTTACTCGAACACCGGGGAGCTGTTTTTT.

The chain links TRBV5-6 to TRBJ2-1; 8 bases match TRBD2. The V segment lost 0 bases and the J segment 4 bases; nucleotides outside the gene matches: 9. CDR1 and CDR2 from the germline V gene are SGHDT and YYEEEE. The CDR3 spans 17 residues. Here the CDR3 DNA reads TGTGCCAGCAGCTTGGGGGCTAGCGGGTTGCTTTACAATGAGCAGTTCTTC. Residues: CASSLGASGLLYNEQFF.

CDR3 in DNA: TGTGCCATCAGTGACAGGATTAACACTGAAGCTTTCTTT. Translated: CAISDRINTEAFF. The V call is TRBV10-3, the J call TRBJ1-1; D is unclear. CDR3 size: 13 residues. The V end lost 3 bases, the J end lost 2 bases, and 7 bases lay between the germline ends. CDR1 and CDR2 from the germline V gene are ENHRY and SYGVKD.

The chain combines TRBV4-3 with TRBJ1-2; D call uncertain. Per the germline V gene, CDR1 is LGHNA and CDR2 is YSLEER. The V gene lost 4 bases and the J gene lost 8 bases, with 14 bases spanning the gap. CDR3 size: 13 residues. The CDR3 bases are TGCGCCAGCAGCCCCCTCGGGAGCGCGGGCTACACCTTC. It yields the protein CASSPLGSAGYTF.

This chain links TRBV2 with TRBJ1-4; D is ambiguous. CDR3 length: 13 residues. Germline V gene lookup returns CDR1 SNHLY and CDR2 FYNNEI. The germline V and J ends were trimmed by 7 bases and 8 bases, with 14 bases remaining between them. The CDR3 DNA follows: TGTGCCAGCAAAGGGTCTGAAGGGGAAAAACTGTTTTTT. As protein: CASKGSEGEKLFF.

The chain has TRBV7-9 and TRBJ2-2, with D possibly being TRBD1 (5 bases). CDR1 is SEHNR, CDR2 FQNEAQ, per germline (reference sequence). This CDR3 comprises 14 residues. V lost 2 bases and J 5 bases, leaving 9 bases between the germline ends. The CDR3 reads CASSLWGRTGELFF. The CDR3 coding sequence is TGTGCCAGCAGCTTATGGGGCCGAACCGGGGAGCTGTTTTTT.

This chain links TRBV3-1 (or the pseudogene TRBV3-2) with TRBJ2-7, with 9 positions matching TRBD2. Germline CDR1 reads LGHDT; CDR2 reads YNNKEL (reference sequence). J lost 3 bases, V lost 4 bases, and 13 bases had no gene match. The CDR3 totals 17 residues. The DNA for the CDR3 is TGTGCCAGCAGCCCATTAAGCGGACTAGCGCTAAGCTACGAGCAGTACTTC. Residues: CASSPLSGLALSYEQYF.